This T cell receptor (beta chain) was observed in a study of blood T cell repertoires in COVID-19. This clone was seen a single time. Germline values: CDR1 SGHRS, CDR2 YFSETQ. V was shortened by 4 bases and J by 6 bases, with 13 bases between the two germline ends. The CDR3 consists of 13 residues. How the authors handled the data: Reference gene primer amplification yielded estimated nucleated cell counts. Some clones are missing from TCRdb's copy, which holds only in-frame ones; the method was immunoSEQ multiplex PCR. V, J and clone size reflect that table, while D and trimming were determined from the DNA. The sample holds under 350,000 clones, roughly nine tenths seen once.

The sequence was collected from a man aged 60 to 69 who had recovered from COVID-19. The sample comprised PBMCs or T cells enriched from blood (not recorded which). The chain recombines TRBV5-1 with TRBJ1-2, with D possibly TRBD1 on 6 matching bases. The CDR3 loop reads CASSRAGDNGYTF. The CDR3 DNA reads as TGCGCCAGCAGCCGGGCCGGGGACAATGGCTACACCTTC.